Presented here are 3 T cell receptor beta chains from one specimen sequenced in a study of blood T cells in healthy people across ages. A second PCR of 7 to 11 cycles used a sample-barcoded 5' primer and a J-beta primer mix. MiXCR, run by TCRdb on the 5' RACE reads, gives a single entry per CDR3 protein. Among roughly 790,000 distinct CDR3 sequences listed, 40% to 45% were seen once. Source material: blood. Every receptor here comes from a woman aged 55-69 years in good health.

This clonotype came up a few times. CDR3 sequence (DNA): TGTGCCAGCAGTGGACAGGGAAACCCCTACGAGCAGTACTTC. It codes for CASSGQGNPYEQYF. The J gene is TRBJ2-7, the V gene TRBV25-1; TRBD1 matches at 7 bases. The CDR3 runs to 14 residues. The germline gives CDR1 MGHDK, CDR2 SYGVNS. V gave up 4 bases and J gave up 2 bases; unmatched junction bases: 5.

About this clonotype itself: This may come from a read error, since a much larger clone is one base off. This sequence joins TRBV7-2 and TRBJ2-1; TRBD2 agrees at 8 bases. Per germline, CDR1 SGHTA and CDR2 FQGNSA. The CDR3 loop spans 16 amino acids. Trimming cost V 4 bases and J 12 bases; bases outside gene matches: 17. CDR3 DNA sequence: TGTGCCAGCAGCTCCACCCGGGGTAGCGGGAACGATGGGCAGTTCTTC. Translating gives CASSSTRGSGNDGQFF.

CDR3: CASSQESLAGGYNEQFF. CDR3 DNA sequence: TGTGCCAGCAGCCAAGAATCTCTAGCGGGAGGGTACAATGAGCAGTTCTTC. The gene calls are TRBV4-2 and TRBJ2-1; 12 nucleotides line up with TRBD2. After removal of 0 bases from V and 4 bases from J, the junction contained 4 bases not matched to a gene. Germline V gene data show CDR1 as LGHNA and CDR2 as YNFKEQ. The CDR3 sequence is 17 residues long.